The 9 T cell receptor beta chains in this list originate from one sample, sequenced in a study of beta chain features in type 1 diabetes. Expressed TCRB transcripts got sequenced, as all isolated RNA was reverse transcribed. Profiling relied on immunoSEQ multiplex PCR, and the TCRdb table lists in-frame clones only, not all of them. The data show 300,000 to 400,000 clones, roughly 8% seen once. Sequencing was done on a sample of central memory CD4+ T cells from blood. Every receptor here comes from a woman between 18 and 29 years old in good health.

As concerns this clone: A read error may explain this, as a much larger clone is one base away. V usage is TRBV15 and J usage is TRBJ2-3; D is unclear. Per germline, CDR1 LNHNV and CDR2 YYDKDF (reference sequence). The CDR3 consists of 13 residues. V dropped 0 bases and J dropped 6 bases, with 7 bases sitting between them. CDR3 loop: CATSRDPRDTQYF. The CDR3 nucleotides read TGTGCCACCAGCAGAGATCCGAGGGATACGCAGTATTTT.

This clone came up a few times. This sample includes further DNA sequences coding for the same CDR3. The rearrangement links TRBV29-1 to TRBJ2-3; no clear D. Trimming left V 5 bases short and J 0 bases short, with 9 bases between. CDR1 is SQVTM, CDR2 ANQGSEA, per germline. The length of the CDR3 is 13 residues. The CDR3: CSVSGPSTDTQYF. The DNA for the CDR3 is TGCAGCGTTTCGGGTCCTAGCACAGATACGCAGTATTTT.

A few counts support this clone. The chain carries TRBV7-8 and TRBJ2-1; D is perhaps TRBD2 (6 bases). The germline V and J ends were trimmed by 3 bases and 4 bases, with 13 bases remaining between them. The CDR3 extends over 15 amino acids. Germline V gene sequence: CDR1 SGHVS, CDR2 FQNEAQ. The chain's CDR3 is CASSLLGTLYNEQFF. DNA of the CDR3: TGTGCCAGCAGCTTGCTCGGGACTCTTTACAATGAGCAGTTCTTC.

This clone has more than one count but fewer than ten. The chain carries TRBV9 and TRBJ2-1, with 7 bases aligning to TRBD2. V dropped 0 bases and J dropped 6; count of bases not matched to a gene: 9. Germline V gene lookup returns CDR1 SGDLS and CDR2 YYNGEE. The CDR3 length is 16 residues. In DNA, the CDR3 is TGTGCCAGCAGCGTAGATTGGGGCGGGAGAGTCAATGAGCAGTTCTTC. This sequence encodes CASSVDWGGRVNEQFF.

This chain's CDR3 is CASTASGTTRETQYF. Here the CDR3 DNA reads TGCGCCAGCACGGCTAGCGGGACCACGCGAGAGACCCAGTACTTC. This rearrangement joins TRBV10-2 to TRBJ2-5, with 9 bases fitting TRBD2. CDR3 length: 15 residues. Germline values: CDR1 WSHSY, CDR2 SAAADI. The junction had 10 bases not matched to a gene; V was cut back by 7 bases and J by 4 bases.

This clone has only a few counts. J is TRBJ2-5 and V is TRBV4-3; perhaps TRBD2 as D (7 bases). With 0 bases removed from V and 9 bases from J, the gap between germline ends came to 17 bases. The length of the CDR3 is 15 residues. CDR1 is LGHNA, CDR2 YSLEER, per germline. CDR3 in DNA: TGCGCCAGCAGCCAAGATCGCGAAGGGGGGGTGGCCCAGTACTTC. This gives the protein CASSQDREGGVAQYF.

This chain connects TRBV7-2 to TRBJ2-7; D unclear. The CDR3 totals 14 residues. Trimming pared 0 bases from V and 2 bases from J, leaving 8 bases between. CDR1 and CDR2 (germline): SGHTA, FQGNSA. The CDR3 sequence: CASSLAHGTYEQYF. Written as DNA, the CDR3 is TGTGCCAGCAGCTTAGCGCATGGGACCTACGAGCAGTACTTC.

The chain joins TRBV5-1 to TRBJ2-1; 8 nucleotides line up with TRBD2. This CDR3 has 17 amino acids. Germline V gene data show CDR1 as SGHRS and CDR2 as YFSETQ. The trim removed 1 base at V and 0 bases at J, leaving 6 bases unmatched. The CDR3 region is CASSLRLLAASYNEQFF. In DNA, the CDR3 is TGCGCCAGCAGCTTGCGACTACTAGCGGCCTCCTACAATGAGCAGTTCTTC.

The rearrangement joins TRBV10-3 to TRBJ2-7; D ambiguous. Looked up from germline, CDR1 is ENHRY and CDR2 is SYGVKD. Trimming cost V 10 bases and J 3 bases, with 19 bases left between them. The CDR3 sequence is 14 residues long. The CDR3 protein is CASSPTTVVYEQYF. CDR3 coding DNA: TGTGCCAGCAGCCCCACCACCGTCGTCTACGAGCAGTACTTC.